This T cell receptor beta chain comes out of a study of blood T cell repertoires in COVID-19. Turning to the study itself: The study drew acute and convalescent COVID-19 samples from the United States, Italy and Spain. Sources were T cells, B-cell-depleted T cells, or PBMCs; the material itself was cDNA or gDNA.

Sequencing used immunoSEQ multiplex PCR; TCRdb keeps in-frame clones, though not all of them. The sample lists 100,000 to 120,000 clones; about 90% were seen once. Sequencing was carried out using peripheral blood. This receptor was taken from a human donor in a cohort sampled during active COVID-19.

The CDR3 sequence is CASSLPGDTGELFF. CDR3 DNA: TGTGCCAGCAGCTTACCGGGAGACACCGGGGAGCTGTTTTTT. The J gene is TRBJ2-2, the V gene TRBV5-4; TRBD2 is a possible D gene (6 bases). The CDR3 extends over 14 amino acids. Trimming removed 2 bases at V and 3 bases at J, with 8 bases between. CDR1 is SGHNT, CDR2 YYREEE, per germline (reference sequence).